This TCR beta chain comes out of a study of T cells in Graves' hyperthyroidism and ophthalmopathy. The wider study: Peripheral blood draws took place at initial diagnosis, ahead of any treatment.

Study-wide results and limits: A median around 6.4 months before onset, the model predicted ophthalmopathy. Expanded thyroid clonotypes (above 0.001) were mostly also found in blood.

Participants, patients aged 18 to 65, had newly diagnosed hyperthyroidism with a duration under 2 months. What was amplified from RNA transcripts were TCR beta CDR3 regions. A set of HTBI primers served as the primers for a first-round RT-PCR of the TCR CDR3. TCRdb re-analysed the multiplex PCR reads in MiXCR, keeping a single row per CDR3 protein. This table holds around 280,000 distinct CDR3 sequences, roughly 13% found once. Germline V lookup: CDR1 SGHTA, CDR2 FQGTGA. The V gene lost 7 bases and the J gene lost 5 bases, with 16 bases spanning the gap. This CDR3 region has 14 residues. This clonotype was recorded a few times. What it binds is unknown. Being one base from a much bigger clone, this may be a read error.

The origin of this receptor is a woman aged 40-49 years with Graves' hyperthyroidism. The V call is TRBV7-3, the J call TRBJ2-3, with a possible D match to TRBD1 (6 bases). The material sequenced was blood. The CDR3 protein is CASNAQGQGDTQYF. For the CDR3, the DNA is TGTGCCAGCAACGCACAGGGCCAGGGAGATACGCAGTATTTT. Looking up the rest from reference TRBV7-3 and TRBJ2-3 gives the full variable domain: GAGVSQTPSNKVTEKGKYVELRCDPISGHTALYWYRQSLGQGPEFLIYFQGTGAADDSGLPNDRFFAVRPEGSVSTLKIQRTERGDSAVYLCASNAQGQGDTQYFGPGTRLTVL.